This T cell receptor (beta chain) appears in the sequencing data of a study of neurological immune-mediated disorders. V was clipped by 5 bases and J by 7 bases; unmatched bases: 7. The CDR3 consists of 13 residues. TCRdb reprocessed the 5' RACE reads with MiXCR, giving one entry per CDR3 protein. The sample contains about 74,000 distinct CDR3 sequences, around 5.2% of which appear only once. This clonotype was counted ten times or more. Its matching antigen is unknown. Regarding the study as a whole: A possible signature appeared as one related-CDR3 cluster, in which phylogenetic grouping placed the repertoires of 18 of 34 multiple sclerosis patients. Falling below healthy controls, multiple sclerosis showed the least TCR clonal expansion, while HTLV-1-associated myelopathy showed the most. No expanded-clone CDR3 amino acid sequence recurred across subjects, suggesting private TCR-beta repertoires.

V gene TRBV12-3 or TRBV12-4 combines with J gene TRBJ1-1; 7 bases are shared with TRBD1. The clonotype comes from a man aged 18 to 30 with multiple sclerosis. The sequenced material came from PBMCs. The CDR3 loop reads CASSPRQGGEAFF. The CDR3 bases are TGTGCCAGCAGTCCGCGACAGGGTGGTGAAGCTTTCTTT.